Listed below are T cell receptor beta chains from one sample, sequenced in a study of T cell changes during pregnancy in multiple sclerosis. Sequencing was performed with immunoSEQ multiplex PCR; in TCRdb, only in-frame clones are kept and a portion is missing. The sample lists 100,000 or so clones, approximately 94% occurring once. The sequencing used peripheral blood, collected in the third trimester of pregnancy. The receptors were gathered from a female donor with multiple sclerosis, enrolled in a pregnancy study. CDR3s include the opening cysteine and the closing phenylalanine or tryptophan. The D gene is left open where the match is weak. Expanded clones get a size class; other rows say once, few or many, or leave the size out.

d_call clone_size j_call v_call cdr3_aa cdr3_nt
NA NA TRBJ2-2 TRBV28 CASSRQVILGELFF TGTGCCAGCAGCCGACAGGTCATCCTCGGGGAGCTGTTTTTT
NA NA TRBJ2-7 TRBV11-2 CASSLVQGMAYEQYF TGTGCCAGCAGCTTAGTTCAGGGGATGGCCTACGAGCAGTACTTC
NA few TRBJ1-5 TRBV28 CASSRRVGNQPQHF TGTGCCAGCAGCAGGAGGGTTGGCAATCAGCCCCAGCATTTT
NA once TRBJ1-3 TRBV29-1 CSVMDSSGNTIYF TGCAGCGTTATGGACAGCTCTGGAAACACCATATATTTT
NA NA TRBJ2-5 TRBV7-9 CASSLDWFAGIQETQYF TGTGCCAGCAGCTTAGATTGGTTTGCGGGGATCCAAGAGACCCAGTACTTC
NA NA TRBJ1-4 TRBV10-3 CAISVGVGEKLFF TGTGCCATCAGTGTAGGGGTGGGTGAAAAACTGTTTTTT
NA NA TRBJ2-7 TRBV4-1 CASSPQSLYEQYF TGCGCCAGCAGCCCACAATCCCTCTACGAGCAGTACTTC
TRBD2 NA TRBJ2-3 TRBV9 CASSVGVAGGRADTQYF TGTGCCAGCAGCGTAGGGGTAGCGGGAGGGCGGGCAGATACGCAGTATTTT
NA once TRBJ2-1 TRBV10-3 CAISEEPTSYNEQFF TGTGCCATCAGTGAGGAACCAACTAGCTACAATGAGCAGTTCTTC
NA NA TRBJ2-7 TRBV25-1 CARGHYEQYF TGTGCTCGAGGTCACTACGAGCAGTACTTC
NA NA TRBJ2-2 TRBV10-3 CAISESVWATGELFF TGTGCCATCAGTGAGTCCGTTTGGGCGACCGGGGAGCTGTTTTTT
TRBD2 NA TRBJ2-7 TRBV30 CAWSVSTSSTYEQYF TGTGCCTGGAGTGTTTCGACTAGCAGTACCTACGAGCAGTACTTC
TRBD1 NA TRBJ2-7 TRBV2 CASSTDRALYEQYF TGTGCCAGCAGTACGGACAGGGCTCTATACGAGCAGTACTTC
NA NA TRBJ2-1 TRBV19 CASSIRGSRKEQFF TGTGCCAGTAGTATTAGAGGCAGCCGCAAGGAGCAGTTCTTC
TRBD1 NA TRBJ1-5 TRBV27 CASSFTGGGNQPQHF TGTGCCAGCAGTTTTACAGGGGGCGGCAATCAGCCCCAGCATTTT
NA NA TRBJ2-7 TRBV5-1 CASRRERGTEQYF TGCGCCAGCAGGAGAGAACGAGGAACCGAGCAGTACTTC
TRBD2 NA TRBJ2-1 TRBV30 CAWVSGRDFREQFF TGTGCCTGGGTTAGCGGGAGGGATTTTCGTGAGCAGTTCTTC
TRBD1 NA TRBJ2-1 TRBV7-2 CASSSRTGGNNEQFF TGTGCCAGCAGCTCTCGGACAGGGGGCAACAATGAGCAGTTCTTC
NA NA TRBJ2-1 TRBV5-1 CASSLEAGLVEQFF TGCGCCAGCAGCTTGGAGGCGGGACTCGTGGAGCAGTTCTTC
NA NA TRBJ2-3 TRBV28 CASSPGAGTDTQYF TGTGCCAGCAGCCCAGGGGCTGGCACAGATACGCAGTATTTT
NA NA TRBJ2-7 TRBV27 CASSPTGRSSYEQYF TGTGCCAGCAGTCCGACAGGCCGAAGCTCCTACGAGCAGTACTTC
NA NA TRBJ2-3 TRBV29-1 CSSTGTPGGTDTQYF TGCAGCTCCACCGGGACTCCTGGGGGCACAGATACGCAGTATTTT
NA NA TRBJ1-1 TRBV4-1 CASSQVTLVNTEAFF TGCGCCAGCAGCCAAGTTACGCTAGTGAACACTGAAGCTTTCTTT
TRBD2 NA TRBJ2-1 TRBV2 CASPGERGLAGGNEQFF TGTGCCAGCCCTGGGGAGAGAGGACTAGCGGGAGGTAATGAGCAGTTCTTC
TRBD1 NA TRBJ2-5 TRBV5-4 CASSRDRGRARGIQETQYF TGTGCCAGCAGCCGCGACAGGGGGCGAGCTAGGGGGATCCAAGAGACCCAGTACTTC
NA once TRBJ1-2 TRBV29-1 CSVEGPHRSELYGYTF TGCAGCGTTGAAGGGCCCCACCGGTCGGAGCTCTATGGCTACACCTTC
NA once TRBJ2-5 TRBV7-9 CASSPAGETQYF TGTGCCAGCAGCCCAGCGGGCGAGACCCAGTACTTC
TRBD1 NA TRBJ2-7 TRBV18 CASSFYPGQGIYEQYF TGTGCCAGCTCATTTTACCCGGGACAGGGTATCTACGAGCAGTACTTC
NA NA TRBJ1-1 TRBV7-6 CASSGQSTEAFF TGTGCCAGCAGCGGACAGTCCACTGAAGCTTTCTTT
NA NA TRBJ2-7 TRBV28 CASSYVVSRGTYEQYF TGTGCCAGCAGTTACGTTGTTTCGCGGGGTACCTACGAGCAGTACTTC
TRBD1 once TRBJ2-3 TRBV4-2 CASPDRGQEMDTQYF TGTGCCAGCCCAGACAGGGGGCAAGAGATGGATACGCAGTATTTT
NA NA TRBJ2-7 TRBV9 CASSVDPGTYEQYF TGTGCCAGCAGCGTAGATCCGGGAACCTACGAGCAGTACTTC
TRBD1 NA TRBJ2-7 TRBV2 CASKTGVSYEQYF TGTGCCAGCAAGACAGGGGTATCCTACGAGCAGTACTTC
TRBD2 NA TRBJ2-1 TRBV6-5 CASGGLAGVGEQFF TGTGCCAGCGGAGGACTAGCGGGAGTGGGTGAGCAGTTCTTC
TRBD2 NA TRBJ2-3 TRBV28 CASSLWPTSGRRQDTQYF TGTGCCAGCAGTTTATGGCCCACTAGCGGGAGGAGGCAAGATACGCAGTATTTT
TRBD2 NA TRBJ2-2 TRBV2 CASKVGGANTGELFF TGTGCCAGCAAGGTTGGGGGGGCGAACACCGGGGAGCTGTTTTTT
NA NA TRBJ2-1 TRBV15 CATTQGYNEQFF TGTGCCACCACCCAGGGCTACAATGAGCAGTTCTTC
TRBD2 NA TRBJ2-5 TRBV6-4 CASSFEAGGLETQYF TGTGCCAGCAGTTTCGAAGCGGGAGGTTTGGAGACCCAGTACTTC
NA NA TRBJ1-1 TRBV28 CASSLSMANTEAFF TGTGCCAGCAGTTTATCCATGGCTAACACTGAAGCTTTCTTT